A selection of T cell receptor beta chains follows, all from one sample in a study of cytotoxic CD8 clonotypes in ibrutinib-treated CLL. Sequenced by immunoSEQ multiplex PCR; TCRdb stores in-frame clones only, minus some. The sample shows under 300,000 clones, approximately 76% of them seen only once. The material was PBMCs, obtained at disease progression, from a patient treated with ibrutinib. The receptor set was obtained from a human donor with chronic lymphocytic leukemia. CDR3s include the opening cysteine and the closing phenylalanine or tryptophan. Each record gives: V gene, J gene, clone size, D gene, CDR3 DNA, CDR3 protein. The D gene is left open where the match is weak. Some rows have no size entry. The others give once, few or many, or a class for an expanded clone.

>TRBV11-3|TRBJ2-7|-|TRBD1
TGTGCCAGCAGCGAGGACAGGGGGACCTACGAGCAGTACTTC
CASSEDRGTYEQYF
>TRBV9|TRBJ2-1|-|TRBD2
TGTGCCAGCAGCGCGGGGGGACTTCTGAATGAGCAGTTCTTC
CASSAGGLLNEQFF
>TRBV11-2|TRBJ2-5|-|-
TGTGCCAGCAGCAGGAATCTAGCTCTGTGGGAGACCCAGTACTTC
CASSRNLALWETQYF
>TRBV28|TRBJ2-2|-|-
TGTGCCAGCAGGAGCGACGTGGGAAACACCGGGGAGCTGTTTTTT
CASRSDVGNTGELFF
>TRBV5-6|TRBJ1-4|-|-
TGTGCCAGCAGCTCAGATGAAAAACTGTTTTTT
CASSSDEKLFF
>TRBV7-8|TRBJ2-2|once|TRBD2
TGTGCCAGCAGCTCCCTAGCGGAACCCCCCTGGGAGCTGTTTTTT
CASSSLAEPPWELFF
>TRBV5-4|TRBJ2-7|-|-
TGTGCCAGCAGCTTGGAACTCGGATGGGGGAAGGAGCAGTACTTC
CASSLELGWGKEQYF
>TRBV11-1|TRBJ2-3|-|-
TGTGCCAGCAGCTCTGCTGAGAGGGCCTCAGATACGCAGTATTTT
CASSSAERASDTQYF
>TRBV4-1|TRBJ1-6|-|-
TGCGCCAGCAGCCAAGAAACGACGGCTTTGGGGTCACCCCTCCACTTT
CASSQETTALGSPLHF
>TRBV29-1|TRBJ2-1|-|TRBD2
TGCAGCGTCACAATAGCGGGGGGGTTCAATGAGCAGTTCTTC
CSVTIAGGFNEQFF
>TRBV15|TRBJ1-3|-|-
TGTGCCACCAGCAGAGACTTACAGGGTATGGGCTCTGGAAACACCATATATTTT
CATSRDLQGMGSGNTIYF
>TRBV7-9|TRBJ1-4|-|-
TGTGCCAGCAGCTCCCCCGGGGCTAATAATGAAAAACTGTTTTTT
CASSSPGANNEKLFF
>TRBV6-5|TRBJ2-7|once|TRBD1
TGTGCCAGCAGCCTTGATGGGACAGGGGGTACCGAGCAGTACTTC
CASSLDGTGGTEQYF
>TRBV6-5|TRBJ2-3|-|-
TGTGCCAGCAGTTGGGGGGGACACTACACAGATACGCAGTATTTT
CASSWGGHYTDTQYF
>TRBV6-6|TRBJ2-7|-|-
TGTGCCAGCAGTTACTCGAAGGGCACCATCTACGAGCAGTACTTC
CASSYSKGTIYEQYF
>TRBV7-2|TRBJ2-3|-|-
TGTGCCAGCAGCTTAGCACCCGATACGCAGTATTTT
CASSLAPDTQYF
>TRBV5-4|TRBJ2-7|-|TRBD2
TGTGCCAGCAGCCCCCGGCTCGGAGTAGCGGGAGTAGGGTCCTACGAGCAGTACTTC
CASSPRLGVAGVGSYEQYF
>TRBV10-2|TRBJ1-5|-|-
TGCGCCAGCAGTGATGTGAATAAGGGAAATCAGCCCCAGCATTTT
CASSDVNKGNQPQHF